This TCR beta chain was found in a study of CD8 T cells in Susac syndrome. The CDR3 contains 15 residues. In germline, CDR1 is MDHEN, CDR2 SYDVKM. The V and J ends lost 6 bases and 6 bases, in that order; junction bases with no gene match: 12. The RNA input was roughly 0.45 to 1 ug, and it was reverse transcribed with random hexamers. TCRdb passed the immunoSEQ multiplex PCR reads through MiXCR, listing each CDR3 protein once. The data contain tens of thousands of distinct CDR3 sequences, roughly nine tenths of them seen just once; the ten biggest clones take up just over 0.5%. From blood CD8+ and CD4+ T cells, TCR beta sequences were generated.

Material for sequencing was CD8+ T cells from PBMCs. The chain couples TRBV28 to TRBJ1-2; 8 positions agree with TRBD1. The receptor comes from a human donor with multiple sclerosis. Written as DNA, the CDR3 is TGTGCCAGCAGCCGGGCGGACAGGGAATTGCATGGCTACACCTTC. Its translation is CASSRADRELHGYTF.